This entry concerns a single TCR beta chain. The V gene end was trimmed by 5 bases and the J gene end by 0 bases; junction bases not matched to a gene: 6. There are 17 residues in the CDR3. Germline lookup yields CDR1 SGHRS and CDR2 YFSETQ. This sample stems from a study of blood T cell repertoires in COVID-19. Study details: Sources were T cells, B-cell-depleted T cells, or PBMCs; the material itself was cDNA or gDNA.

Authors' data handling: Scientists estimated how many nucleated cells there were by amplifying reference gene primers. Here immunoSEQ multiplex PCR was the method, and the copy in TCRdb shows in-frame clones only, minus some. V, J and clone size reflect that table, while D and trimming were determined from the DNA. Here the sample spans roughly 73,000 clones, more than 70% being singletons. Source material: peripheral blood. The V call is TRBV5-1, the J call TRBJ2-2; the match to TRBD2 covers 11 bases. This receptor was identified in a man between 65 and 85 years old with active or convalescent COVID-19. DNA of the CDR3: TGCGCCAGCAGAGGTACTAGCGGGGGTTCGAACACCGGGGAGCTGTTTTTT. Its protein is CASRGTSGGSNTGELFF.